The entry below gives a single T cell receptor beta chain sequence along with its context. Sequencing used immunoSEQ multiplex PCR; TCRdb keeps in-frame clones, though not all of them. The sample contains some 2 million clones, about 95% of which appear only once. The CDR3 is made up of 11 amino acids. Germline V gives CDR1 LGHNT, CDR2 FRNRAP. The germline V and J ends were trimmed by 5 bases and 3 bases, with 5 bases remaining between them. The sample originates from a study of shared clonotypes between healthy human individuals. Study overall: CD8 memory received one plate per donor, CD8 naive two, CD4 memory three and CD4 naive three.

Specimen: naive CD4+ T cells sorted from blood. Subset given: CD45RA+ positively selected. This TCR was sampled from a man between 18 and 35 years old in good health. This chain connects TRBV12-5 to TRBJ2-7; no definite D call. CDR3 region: CASGSRYEQYF. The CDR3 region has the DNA TGTGCTAGTGGTAGTCGCTACGAGCAGTACTTC.